This T cell receptor beta chain was recorded in a study of Ad26.COV2.S vaccination and SARS-CoV-2 variants. In the study overall: The COV1001 Ad26.COV2.S trial arm included the donor. Ad26.COV2.S, an intramuscular injection, was given once or twice 56 days apart.

Study-wide results and limits: The breadth of spike-specific CD8+ and CD4+ T cell responses after vaccination was reportedly substantial.

The treatment denotes: some 20 received Ad26.COV2.S at low or high dose, single or two shots; about five received placebo; per-sample allocation not given. Day 63 following the first vaccine or placebo injection was when the samples were taken. Based in Boston, the donor was an adult of 18-55 years. Clones were sequenced by immunoSEQ multiplex PCR, and TCRdb holds only the in-frame ones, with some missing. The sample carries 400,000 to 450,000 clones, roughly 90% recorded once. A remark on this clone: The antigen is not known.

The V end lost 7 bases, the J end lost 0 bases, and 24 bases lay between the germline ends. The CDR3 covers 18 residues. Per the germline V gene, CDR1 is SGDLS and CDR2 is YYNGEE. Here the sequenced sample was peripheral blood, taken in a trial of Ad26.COV2.S vaccine versus placebo. The genes are TRBV9 and TRBJ2-3; D tentatively reads TRBD1 or TRBD2 (5 bases each). This clonotype originated in a person between 18 and 65 years old who received the Ad26.COV2.S COVID-19 vaccine or a placebo. The CDR3 protein is CASSGSPNRGSSTDTQYF. In nucleotides, the CDR3 is TGTGCCAGCTCGGGTAGCCCCAACCGGGGCAGTAGCACAGATACGCAGTATTTT. Supplemented by reference TRBV9 and TRBJ2-3, the full variable domain reads DSGVTQTPKHLITATGQRVTLRCSPRSGDLSVYWYQQSLDQGLQFLIQYYNGEERAKGNILERFSAQQFPDLHSELNLSSLELGDSALYFCASSGSPNRGSSTDTQYFGPGTRLTVL.